The rows below give T cell receptor beta chains drawn from one sample of a study of cytomegalovirus exposure and HLA in healthy donors. The table came from immunoSEQ multiplex PCR; TCRdb's copy has only in-frame clones and leaves some out. The sample includes 120,000 to 150,000 clones, about 70% of them seen just once. Sequencing was carried out using PBMCs. Receptor source: a woman in her thirties or forties in good health and CMV-seronegative. The CDR3 runs from the conserved cysteine through the conserved F or W. A D gene is named only where the DNA matches it firmly. Some rows mark clone size as missing; the rest say once, few, many or name a class of expanded clone.

d_gene: -; j_gene: TRBJ2-1; abundance: -; v_gene: TRBV6-5; CDR3aa: CASSYPTRGILSEQFF; CDR3nt: TGTGCCAGCAGTTACCCGACAAGGGGGATTTTGAGTGAGCAGTTCTTC
d_gene: TRBD1; j_gene: TRBJ1-5; abundance: -; v_gene: TRBV28; CDR3aa: CASRPTGFNQPQHF; CDR3nt: TGTGCCAGCAGACCGACAGGGTTCAATCAGCCCCAGCATTTT
d_gene: TRBD1; j_gene: TRBJ2-7; abundance: -; v_gene: TRBV7-2; CDR3aa: CASSLEDRFTHEQYF; CDR3nt: TGTGCCAGCAGCTTAGAGGACAGGTTTACCCACGAGCAGTACTTC
d_gene: TRBD1; j_gene: TRBJ2-3; abundance: -; v_gene: TRBV7-9; CDR3aa: CASSFPTGEEADTQYF; CDR3nt: TGTGCCAGCAGCTTCCCGACAGGGGAAGAGGCAGATACGCAGTATTTT
d_gene: TRBD1; j_gene: TRBJ2-2; abundance: -; v_gene: TRBV9; CDR3aa: CASSARQGAAGELFF; CDR3nt: TGTGCCAGCAGCGCCCGACAGGGGGCGGCCGGGGAGCTGTTTTTT
d_gene: TRBD1; j_gene: TRBJ2-7; abundance: -; v_gene: TRBV27; CDR3aa: CASSRQGVYEQYF; CDR3nt: TGTGCCAGCAGTCGACAGGGGGTATACGAGCAGTACTTC
d_gene: -; j_gene: TRBJ1-4; abundance: few; v_gene: TRBV10-1; CDR3aa: CASSPGLNDAEKLFF; CDR3nt: TGCGCCAGCAGTCCAGGCCTAAATGATGCTGAAAAACTGTTTTTT
d_gene: TRBD2; j_gene: TRBJ2-1; abundance: -; v_gene: TRBV5-1; CDR3aa: CASSLGGGGSYNEQFF; CDR3nt: TGCGCCAGCAGCTTAGGCGGGGGGGGCTCCTACAATGAGCAGTTCTTC
d_gene: -; j_gene: TRBJ1-3; abundance: -; v_gene: TRBV5-5; CDR3aa: CASSLTLGNTIYF; CDR3nt: TGTGCCAGCAGCTTGACTCTCGGAAACACCATATATTTT
d_gene: TRBD2; j_gene: TRBJ2-1; abundance: -; v_gene: TRBV4-1; CDR3aa: CASSQGLAGPLGNEQFF; CDR3nt: TGCGCCAGCAGCCAAGGACTAGCGGGACCTCTCGGGAATGAGCAGTTCTTC
d_gene: TRBD2; j_gene: TRBJ2-3; abundance: -; v_gene: TRBV7-2; CDR3aa: CASSLGLAGSDTQYF; CDR3nt: TGTGCCAGCAGCTTGGGACTAGCGGGCTCAGATACGCAGTATTTT
d_gene: -; j_gene: TRBJ2-5; abundance: -; v_gene: TRBV5-1; CDR3aa: CASSPGSEETQYF; CDR3nt: TGCGCCAGCAGCCCCGGGTCTGAAGAGACCCAGTACTTC
d_gene: TRBD1; j_gene: TRBJ1-2; abundance: once; v_gene: TRBV25-1; CDR3aa: CASSSQPTGVVGGYTF; CDR3nt: TGTGCCAGCAGTTCGCAGCCGACAGGGGTTGTCGGTGGCTACACCTTC
d_gene: -; j_gene: TRBJ2-5; abundance: -; v_gene: TRBV6-5; CDR3aa: CASSYSYTRQETQYF; CDR3nt: TGTGCCAGCAGTTACTCGTACACAAGACAAGAGACCCAGTACTTC
d_gene: TRBD1; j_gene: TRBJ1-5; abundance: -; v_gene: TRBV19; CDR3aa: CASHLTGQLNQPQHF; CDR3nt: TGTGCCAGTCACCTAACGGGACAGCTTAATCAGCCCCAGCATTTT
d_gene: -; j_gene: TRBJ1-2; abundance: -; v_gene: TRBV7-6; CDR3aa: CASSLGFGQSLYGYTF; CDR3nt: TGTGCCAGCAGCTTAGGGTTCGGACAGAGCCTGTATGGCTACACCTTC
d_gene: TRBD2; j_gene: TRBJ2-7; abundance: -; v_gene: TRBV29-1; CDR3aa: CSAVGGVAVEQYF; CDR3nt: TGCAGCGCCGTGGGGGGGGTAGCAGTCGAGCAGTACTTC
d_gene: -; j_gene: TRBJ2-7; abundance: few; v_gene: TRBV28; CDR3aa: CASSLASPHEQYF; CDR3nt: TGTGCCAGCAGTTTAGCTAGTCCGCACGAGCAGTACTTC
d_gene: -; j_gene: TRBJ1-6; abundance: once; v_gene: TRBV18; CDR3aa: CASSPSGSGNSPLHF; CDR3nt: TGTGCCAGCTCACCCTCAGGGTCTGGTAATTCACCCCTCCACTTT
d_gene: TRBD1; j_gene: TRBJ2-7; abundance: -; v_gene: TRBV10-3; CDR3aa: CAISHGQGANEQYF; CDR3nt: TGTGCCATCAGCCACGGACAGGGGGCTAACGAGCAGTACTTC
d_gene: TRBD1; j_gene: TRBJ1-2; abundance: -; v_gene: TRBV2; CDR3aa: CASIIVQGADGYTF; CDR3nt: TGTGCCAGCATTATTGTACAGGGGGCTGATGGCTACACCTTC
d_gene: -; j_gene: TRBJ1-2; abundance: -; v_gene: TRBV18; CDR3aa: CASSPNRENNGYTF; CDR3nt: TGTGCCAGCTCACCCAACCGGGAGAATAATGGCTACACCTTC
d_gene: -; j_gene: TRBJ2-3; abundance: -; v_gene: TRBV5-1; CDR3aa: CASSLRGNTDTQYF; CDR3nt: TGCGCCAGCAGCTTACGGGGGAACACAGATACGCAGTATTTT
d_gene: TRBD1; j_gene: TRBJ2-7; abundance: -; v_gene: TRBV30; CDR3aa: CAWGAGGRRWEQYF; CDR3nt: TGTGCCTGGGGGGCAGGGGGCCGGCGTTGGGAGCAGTACTTC
d_gene: TRBD2; j_gene: TRBJ2-6; abundance: -; v_gene: TRBV27; CDR3aa: CASRVAGTLSGANVLTF; CDR3nt: TGTGCCAGCAGAGTAGCGGGGACCCTCTCTGGGGCCAACGTCCTGACTTTC
d_gene: TRBD1; j_gene: TRBJ1-1; abundance: -; v_gene: TRBV6-6; CDR3aa: CASSLWDSEAFF; CDR3nt: TGTGCCAGCAGCTTGTGGGACAGTGAAGCTTTCTTT
d_gene: -; j_gene: TRBJ1-1; abundance: -; v_gene: TRBV15; CDR3aa: CATSGAGSNTEAFF; CDR3nt: TGTGCCACCAGTGGTGCAGGGTCGAACACTGAAGCTTTCTTT
d_gene: TRBD1; j_gene: TRBJ1-5; abundance: -; v_gene: TRBV30; CDR3aa: CAWNKGQGNQPQHF; CDR3nt: TGTGCCTGGAATAAAGGACAGGGGAATCAGCCCCAGCATTTT
d_gene: TRBD1; j_gene: TRBJ1-4; abundance: -; v_gene: TRBV18; CDR3aa: CASSRDREIANEKLFF; CDR3nt: TGTGCCAGCTCACGCGACAGGGAGATAGCTAATGAAAAACTGTTTTTT
d_gene: TRBD2; j_gene: TRBJ2-7; abundance: -; v_gene: TRBV11-2; CDR3aa: CASRPIRSGSKYEQYF; CDR3nt: TGTGCCAGCAGACCCATTCGTAGCGGGAGTAAGTACGAGCAGTACTTC
d_gene: -; j_gene: TRBJ2-1; abundance: few; v_gene: TRBV5-1; CDR3aa: CASSLGLANIEQFF; CDR3nt: TGCGCCAGCAGCTTGGGGCTAGCCAACATCGAGCAGTTCTTC
d_gene: -; j_gene: TRBJ2-6; abundance: -; v_gene: TRBV2; CDR3aa: CASQQGRGGANVLTF; CDR3nt: TGTGCCAGCCAACAGGGTCGCGGTGGGGCCAACGTCCTGACTTTC
d_gene: TRBD2; j_gene: TRBJ2-3; abundance: -; v_gene: TRBV14; CDR3aa: CASSLSAGLAGVLFTQYF; CDR3nt: TGTGCCAGCAGCCTTAGTGCTGGGCTAGCGGGGGTGCTGTTTACGCAGTATTTT
d_gene: -; j_gene: TRBJ1-2; abundance: -; v_gene: TRBV7-9; CDR3aa: CASSPRVLSDYGYTF; CDR3nt: TGTGCCAGCAGCCCCCGGGTATTAAGCGACTATGGCTACACCTTC
d_gene: TRBD1; j_gene: TRBJ1-1; abundance: -; v_gene: TRBV19; CDR3aa: CATWTGVNTEAFF; CDR3nt: TGTGCCACCTGGACAGGGGTGAACACTGAAGCTTTCTTT
d_gene: TRBD1; j_gene: TRBJ1-4; abundance: once; v_gene: TRBV19; CDR3aa: CASTFDRGRLFF; CDR3nt: TGTGCCAGTACCTTCGACAGGGGAAGGCTGTTTTTT
d_gene: -; j_gene: TRBJ1-5; abundance: -; v_gene: TRBV7-9; CDR3aa: CASSSTSSEPQHF; CDR3nt: TGTGCCAGCAGCTCTACTAGTTCTGAGCCCCAGCATTTT